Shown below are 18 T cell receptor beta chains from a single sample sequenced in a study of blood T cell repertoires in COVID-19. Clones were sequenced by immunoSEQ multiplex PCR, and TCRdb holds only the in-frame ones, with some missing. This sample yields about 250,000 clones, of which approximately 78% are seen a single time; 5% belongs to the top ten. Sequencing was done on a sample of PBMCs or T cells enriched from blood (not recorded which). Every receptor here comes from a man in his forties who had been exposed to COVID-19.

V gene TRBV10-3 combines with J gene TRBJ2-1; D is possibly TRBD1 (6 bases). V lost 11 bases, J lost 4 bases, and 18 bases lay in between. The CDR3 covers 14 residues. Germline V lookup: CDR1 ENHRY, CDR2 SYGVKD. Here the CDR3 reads CASGDGTSYNEQFF. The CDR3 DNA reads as TGTGCCTCTGGCGACGGGACAAGTTACAATGAGCAGTTCTTC.

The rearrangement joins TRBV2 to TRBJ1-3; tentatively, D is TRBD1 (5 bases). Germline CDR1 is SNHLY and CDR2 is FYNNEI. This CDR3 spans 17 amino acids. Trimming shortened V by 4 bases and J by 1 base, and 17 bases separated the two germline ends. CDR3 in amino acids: CASSARAAGISGNTIYF. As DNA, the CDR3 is TGTGCCAGCAGTGCGCGCGCCGCAGGGATATCTGGAAACACCATATATTTT.

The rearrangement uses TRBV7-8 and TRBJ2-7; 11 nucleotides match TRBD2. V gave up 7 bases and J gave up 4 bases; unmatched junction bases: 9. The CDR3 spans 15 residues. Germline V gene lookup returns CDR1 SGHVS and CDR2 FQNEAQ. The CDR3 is CASTPSGRITYEQYF. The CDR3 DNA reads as TGTGCCAGCACCCCTAGCGGGAGGATTACTTACGAGCAGTACTTC.

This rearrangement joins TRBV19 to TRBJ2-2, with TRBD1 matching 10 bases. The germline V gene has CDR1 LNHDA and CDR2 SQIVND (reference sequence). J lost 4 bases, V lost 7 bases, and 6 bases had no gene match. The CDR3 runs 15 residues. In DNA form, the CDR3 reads TGTGCCAGTAACGCCGGGACAGGGGCCACCGGGGAGCTGTTTTTT. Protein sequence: CASNAGTGATGELFF.

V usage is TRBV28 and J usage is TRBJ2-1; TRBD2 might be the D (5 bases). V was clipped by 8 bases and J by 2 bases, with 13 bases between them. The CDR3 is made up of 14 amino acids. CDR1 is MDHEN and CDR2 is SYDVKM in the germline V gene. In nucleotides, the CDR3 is TGTGCCAGCGGAGGTGAGGCAGCCTACAATGAGCAGTTCTTC. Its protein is CASGGEAAYNEQFF.

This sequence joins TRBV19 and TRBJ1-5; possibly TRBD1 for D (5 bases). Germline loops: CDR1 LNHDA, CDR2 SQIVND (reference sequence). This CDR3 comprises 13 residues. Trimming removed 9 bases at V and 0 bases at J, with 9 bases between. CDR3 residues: CASQGYSNQPQHF. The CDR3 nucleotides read TGTGCCAGCCAGGGTTATAGCAATCAGCCCCAGCATTTT.

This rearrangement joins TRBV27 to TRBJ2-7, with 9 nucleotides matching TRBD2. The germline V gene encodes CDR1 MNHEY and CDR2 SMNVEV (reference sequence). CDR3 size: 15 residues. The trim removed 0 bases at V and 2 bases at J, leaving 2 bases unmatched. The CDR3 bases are TGTGCCAGCAGTTTATCGGCTAGCGGGACCTACGAGCAGTACTTC. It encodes CASSLSASGTYEQYF.

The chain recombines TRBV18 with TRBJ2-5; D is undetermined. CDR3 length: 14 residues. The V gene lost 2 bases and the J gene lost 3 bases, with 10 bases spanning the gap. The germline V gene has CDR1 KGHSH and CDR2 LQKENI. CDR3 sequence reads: CASSPSATEETQYF. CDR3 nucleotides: TGTGCCAGCTCACCATCCGCGACTGAAGAGACCCAGTACTTC.

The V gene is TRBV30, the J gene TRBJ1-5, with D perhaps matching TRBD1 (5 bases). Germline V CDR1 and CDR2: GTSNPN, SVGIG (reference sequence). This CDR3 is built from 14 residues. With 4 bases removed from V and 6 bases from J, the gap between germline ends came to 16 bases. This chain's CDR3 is CAWNGREVGQPQHF. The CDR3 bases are TGTGCCTGGAATGGCAGGGAAGTGGGTCAGCCCCAGCATTTT.

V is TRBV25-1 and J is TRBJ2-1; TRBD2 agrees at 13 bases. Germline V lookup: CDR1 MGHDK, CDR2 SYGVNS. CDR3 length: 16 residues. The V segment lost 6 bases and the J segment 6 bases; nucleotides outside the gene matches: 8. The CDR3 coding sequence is TGTGCCAGCAGACTAGCGGGACTAGCGGGAAGCAATGAGCAGTTCTTC. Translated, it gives CASRLAGLAGSNEQFF.

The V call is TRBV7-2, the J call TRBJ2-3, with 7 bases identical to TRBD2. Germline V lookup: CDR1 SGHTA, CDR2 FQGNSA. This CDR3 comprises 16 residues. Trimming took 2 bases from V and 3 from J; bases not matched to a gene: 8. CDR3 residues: CASSLLAGFGTDTQYF. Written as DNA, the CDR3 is TGTGCCAGCAGCTTATTAGCGGGTTTTGGGACAGATACGCAGTATTTT.

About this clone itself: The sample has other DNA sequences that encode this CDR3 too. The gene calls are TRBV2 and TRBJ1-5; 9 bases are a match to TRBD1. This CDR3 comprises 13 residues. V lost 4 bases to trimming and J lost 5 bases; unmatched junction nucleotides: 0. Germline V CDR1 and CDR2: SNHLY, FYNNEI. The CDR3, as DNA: TGTGCCAGCAGTGGGACAGGGGATCAGCCCCAGCATTTT. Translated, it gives CASSGTGDQPQHF. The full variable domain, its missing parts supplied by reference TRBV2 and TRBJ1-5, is EPEVTQTPSHQVTQMGQEVILRCVPISNHLYFYWYRQILGQKVEFLVSFYNNEISEKSEIFDDQFSVERPDGSNFTLKIRSTKLEDSAMYFCASSGTGDQPQHFGDGTRLSIL.

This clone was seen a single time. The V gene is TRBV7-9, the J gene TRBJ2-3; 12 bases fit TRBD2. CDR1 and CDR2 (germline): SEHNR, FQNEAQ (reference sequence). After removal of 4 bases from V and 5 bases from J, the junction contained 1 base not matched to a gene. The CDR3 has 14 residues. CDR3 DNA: TGTGCCAGCAGCTGGGGACTAGCGGGAGATACGCAGTATTTT. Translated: CASSWGLAGDTQYF.

CDR3 DNA: TGTGCCATCAGGCGACAGGCCGAGGAGCAGTACTTC. Translating it yields CAIRRQAEEQYF. The chain links TRBV10-3 to TRBJ2-7; the D gene is possibly TRBD1 (6 bases). CDR1 ENHRY and CDR2 SYGVKD come from the germline V gene. The CDR3 consists of 12 residues. V gave up 6 bases and J gave up 7 bases, with 13 bases separating them.

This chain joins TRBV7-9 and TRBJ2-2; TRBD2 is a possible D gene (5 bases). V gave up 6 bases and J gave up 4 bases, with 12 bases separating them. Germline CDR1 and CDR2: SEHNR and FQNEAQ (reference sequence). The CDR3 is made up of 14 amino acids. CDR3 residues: CASRTRELTGELFF. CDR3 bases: TGTGCCAGCAGAACTAGGGAGCTCACCGGGGAGCTGTTTTTT.

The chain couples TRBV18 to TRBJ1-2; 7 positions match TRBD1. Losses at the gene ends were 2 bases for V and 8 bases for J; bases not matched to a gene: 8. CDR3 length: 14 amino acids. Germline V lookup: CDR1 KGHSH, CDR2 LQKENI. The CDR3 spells CASSPGTDFSGYTF. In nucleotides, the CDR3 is TGTGCCAGCTCACCAGGGACAGATTTTTCCGGCTACACCTTC.

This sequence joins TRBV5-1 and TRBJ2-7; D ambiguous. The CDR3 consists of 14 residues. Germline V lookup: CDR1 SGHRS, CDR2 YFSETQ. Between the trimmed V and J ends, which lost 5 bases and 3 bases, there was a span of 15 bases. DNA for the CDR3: TGCGCCAGCAGGATCAGTGAAACATACTACGAGCAGTACTTC. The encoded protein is CASRISETYYEQYF.

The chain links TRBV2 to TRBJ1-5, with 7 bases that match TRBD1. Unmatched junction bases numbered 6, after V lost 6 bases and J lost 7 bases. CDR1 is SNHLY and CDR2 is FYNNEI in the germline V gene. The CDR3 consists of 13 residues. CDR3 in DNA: TGTGCCAGCAGCCGACAGGGACGACAGCCCCAGCATTTT. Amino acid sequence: CASSRQGRQPQHF.